What follows describes a single TCR beta chain. No antigen is known for it. These data originate in a study of blood T cells in healthy people across ages. The use of a sample-barcoded 5' primer and a J-beta primer mix characterized a second PCR of 7 to 11 cycles. TCRdb recomputed calls from the 5' RACE reads with MiXCR, one row per CDR3 protein. The sample has about 720,000 distinct CDR3 sequences; around a fifth are singletons. With each sample, at least 5 micrograms of total RNA were extracted. J lost 1 base, V lost 2 bases, and 14 bases had no gene match. The CDR3 consists of 18 residues. Per the germline V gene, CDR1 is DFQATT and CDR2 is SNEGSKA (reference sequence). Study results and caveats: Long-lived donors carried more naive CD4+ cells and greater diversity than aged donors. Age showed a roughly linear inverse relationship with TCR beta diversity per million T cells.

The sequenced sample was blood. The receptor was isolated from a man between 65 and 85 years old in good health. V and J are TRBV20-1 and TRBJ2-3; TRBD2 matches at 8 bases. The CDR3 protein is CSARYLAGGGTRTDTQYF. As DNA, the CDR3 is TGCAGTGCTAGATATTTGGCTGGCGGGGGGACCCGCACAGATACGCAGTATTTT.